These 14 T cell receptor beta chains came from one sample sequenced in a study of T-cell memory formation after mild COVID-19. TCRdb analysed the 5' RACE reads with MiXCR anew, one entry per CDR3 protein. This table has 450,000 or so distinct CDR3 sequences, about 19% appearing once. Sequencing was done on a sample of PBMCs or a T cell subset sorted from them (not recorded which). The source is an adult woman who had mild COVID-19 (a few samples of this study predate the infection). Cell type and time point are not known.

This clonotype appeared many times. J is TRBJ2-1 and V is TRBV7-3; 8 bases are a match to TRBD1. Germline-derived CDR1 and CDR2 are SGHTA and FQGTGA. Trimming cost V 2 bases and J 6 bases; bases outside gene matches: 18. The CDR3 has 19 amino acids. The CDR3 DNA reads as TGTGCCAGCAGCTTACGCTGGACAGGGTTGACCCTCAACCTCAATGAGCAGTTCTTC. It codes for CASSLRWTGLTLNLNEQFF.

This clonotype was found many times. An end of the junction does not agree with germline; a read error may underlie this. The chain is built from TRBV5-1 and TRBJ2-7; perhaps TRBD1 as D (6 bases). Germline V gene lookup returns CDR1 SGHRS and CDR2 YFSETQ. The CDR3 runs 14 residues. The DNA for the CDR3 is TGTGCCAGCAGTTTATCAGGGGCCTCCTACGAGCAGTACTTC. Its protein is CASSLSGASYEQYF.

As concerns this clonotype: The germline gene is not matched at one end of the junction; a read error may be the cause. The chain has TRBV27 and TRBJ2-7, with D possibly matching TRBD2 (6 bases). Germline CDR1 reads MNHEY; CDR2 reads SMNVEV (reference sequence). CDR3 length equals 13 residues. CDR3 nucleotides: TGTGCCAGCTCCTCAGGGACTGCCCAATCGGTGAACTTC. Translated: CASSSGTAQSVNF.

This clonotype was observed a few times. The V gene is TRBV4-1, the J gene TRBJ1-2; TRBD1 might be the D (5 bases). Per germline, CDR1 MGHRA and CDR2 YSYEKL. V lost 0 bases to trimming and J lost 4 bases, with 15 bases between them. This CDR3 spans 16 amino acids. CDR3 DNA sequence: TGCGCCAGCAGCCAAGATCCGGCAGGGCAGAGCTATGGCTACACCTTC. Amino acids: CASSQDPAGQSYGYTF.

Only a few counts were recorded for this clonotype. The CDR3 sequence: CASSSQAANTGELFF. In DNA, the CDR3 is TGCGCCAGCAGCTCTCAGGCAGCGAACACCGGGGAGCTGTTTTTT. J is TRBJ2-2 and V is TRBV5-1; D is unclear. The length of the CDR3 is 15 residues. Germline V gene data show CDR1 as SGHRS and CDR2 as YFSETQ. Deletions cut 3 bases from V and 0 bases from J, with 9 bases between. Using reference TRBV5-1 and TRBJ2-2 for the parts outside the CDR3, the full variable domain is KAGVTQTPRYLIKTRGQQVTLSCSPISGHRSVSWYQQTPGQGLQFLFEYFSETQRNKGNFPGRFSGRQFSNSRSEMNVSTLELGDSALYLCASSSQAANTGELFFGEGSRLTVL.

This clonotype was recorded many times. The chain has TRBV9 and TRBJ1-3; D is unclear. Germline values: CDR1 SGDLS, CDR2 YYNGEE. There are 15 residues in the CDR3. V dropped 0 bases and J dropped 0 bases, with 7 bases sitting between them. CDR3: CASSVDASSGNTIYF. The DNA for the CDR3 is TGTGCCAGCAGCGTAGATGCCTCCTCTGGAAACACCATATATTTT.

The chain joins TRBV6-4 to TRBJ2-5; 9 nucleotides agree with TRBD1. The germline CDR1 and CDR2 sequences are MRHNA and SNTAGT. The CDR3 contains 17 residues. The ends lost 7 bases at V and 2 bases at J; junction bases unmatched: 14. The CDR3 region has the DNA TGTGCCAGCAAAACGGCCCATTGGACAGGGGAACAAGAGACCCAGTACTTC. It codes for CASKTAHWTGEQETQYF.

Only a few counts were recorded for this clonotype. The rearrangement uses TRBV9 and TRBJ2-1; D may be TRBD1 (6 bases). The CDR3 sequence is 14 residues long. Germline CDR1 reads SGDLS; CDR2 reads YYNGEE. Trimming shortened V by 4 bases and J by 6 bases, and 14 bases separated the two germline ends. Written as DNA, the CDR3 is TGTGCCAGCAGCCCCCACGACAGGAGCAATGAGCAGTTCTTC. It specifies CASSPHDRSNEQFF. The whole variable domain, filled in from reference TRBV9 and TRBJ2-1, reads DSGVTQTPKHLITATGQRVTLRCSPRSGDLSVYWYQQSLDQGLQFLIQYYNGEERAKGNILERFSAQQFPDLHSELNLSSLELGDSALYFCASSPHDRSNEQFFGPGTRLTVL.

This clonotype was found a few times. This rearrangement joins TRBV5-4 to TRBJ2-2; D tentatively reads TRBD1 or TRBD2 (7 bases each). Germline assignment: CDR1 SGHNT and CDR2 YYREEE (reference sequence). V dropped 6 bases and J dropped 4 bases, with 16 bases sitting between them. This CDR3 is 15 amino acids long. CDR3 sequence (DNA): TGTGCCAGCACCTCGGGGGGACAGAGCACCGGGGAGCTGTTTTTT. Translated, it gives CASTSGGQSTGELFF.

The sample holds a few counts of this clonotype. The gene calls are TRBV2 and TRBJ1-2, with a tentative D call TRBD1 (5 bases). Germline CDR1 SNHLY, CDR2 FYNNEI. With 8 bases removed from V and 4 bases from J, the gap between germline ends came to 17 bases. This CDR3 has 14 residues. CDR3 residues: CASDFGAGTYGYTF. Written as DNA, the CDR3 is TGTGCCAGCGACTTCGGGGCAGGGACCTATGGCTACACCTTC. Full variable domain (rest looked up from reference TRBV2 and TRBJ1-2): EPEVTQTPSHQVTQMGQEVILRCVPISNHLYFYWYRQILGQKVEFLVSFYNNEISEKSEIFDDQFSVERPDGSNFTLKIRSTKLEDSAMYFCASDFGAGTYGYTFGSGTRLTVV.

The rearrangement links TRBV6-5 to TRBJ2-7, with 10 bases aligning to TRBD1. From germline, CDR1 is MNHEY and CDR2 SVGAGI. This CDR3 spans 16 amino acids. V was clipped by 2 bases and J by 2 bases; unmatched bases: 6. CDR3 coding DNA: TGTGCCAGCAGTTACGAGGGACAGGGGTTGACCTACGAGCAGTACTTC. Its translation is CASSYEGQGLTYEQYF.

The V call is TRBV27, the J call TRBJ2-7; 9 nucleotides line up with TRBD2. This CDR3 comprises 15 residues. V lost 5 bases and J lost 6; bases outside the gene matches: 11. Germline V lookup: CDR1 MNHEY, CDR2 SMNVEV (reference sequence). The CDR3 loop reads CASSIMSLAGSEQYF. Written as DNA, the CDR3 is TGTGCCAGCAGTATAATGTCGCTAGCGGGAAGCGAGCAGTACTTC.

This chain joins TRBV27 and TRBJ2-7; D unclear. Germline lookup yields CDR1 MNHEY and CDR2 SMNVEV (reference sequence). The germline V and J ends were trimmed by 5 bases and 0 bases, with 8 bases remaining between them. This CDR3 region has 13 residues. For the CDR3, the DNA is TGTGCCAGCAGTCAAAGGGTCTCCTACGAGCAGTACTTC. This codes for CASSQRVSYEQYF.

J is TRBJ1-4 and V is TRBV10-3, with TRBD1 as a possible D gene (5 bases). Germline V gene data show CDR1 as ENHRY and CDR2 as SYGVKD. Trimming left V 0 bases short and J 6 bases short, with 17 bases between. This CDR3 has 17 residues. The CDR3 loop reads CAISESTGRGMDEKLFF. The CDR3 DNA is TGTGCCATCAGTGAGTCGACGGGGAGGGGAATGGATGAAAAACTGTTTTTT.